These 19 T cell receptor beta chains originate from one sample sequenced in a study of human T cells and chemical hapten exposure. In TCRdb, the RACE reads were re-called with MiXCR into one record per CDR3 protein. The sample lists over 14,000 distinct CDR3 sequences; around 15% were seen once. Time point here: patch test 1, 2 weeks after DPC sensitization. Treatment here: therapeutic diphenylcyclopropenone sensitization with weekly scalp DPC. The sequencing here drew on whole blood, taken in connection with sensitization to the hapten diphenylcyclopropenone (DPC). These receptors were collected from a woman aged 25 to 39 with alopecia areata. Some clones in this sample may be carry-over from other donors' samples.

This clonotype appeared a few times. V is TRBV28 and J is TRBJ1-1, with D possibly being TRBD1 (5 bases). Germline V gene lookup returns CDR1 MDHEN and CDR2 SYDVKM. V dropped 10 bases and J dropped 6 bases, with 12 bases sitting between them. The CDR3 spans 11 residues. DNA for the CDR3: TGTGCCATCACGGGGGTTGCTGAAGCTTTCTTT. Its protein product is CAITGVAEAFF. The complete variable domain, with remaining parts taken from reference TRBV28 and TRBJ1-1, reads DVKVTQSSRYLVKRTGEKVFLECVQDMDHENMFWYRQDPGLGLRLIYFSYDVKMKEKGDIPEGYSVSREKKERFSLILESASTNQTSMYLCAITGVAEAFFGQGTRLTVV.

This clonotype was counted many times. The chain uses TRBV4-2 and TRBJ2-1; D gene uncertain. CDR3 length: 12 amino acids. Looked up from germline, CDR1 is LGHNA and CDR2 is YNFKEQ. The V and J ends lost 3 bases and 10 bases respectively, with 10 bases between them. CDR3 region: CASSQTALEQFF. The CDR3 region has the DNA TGTGCCAGCAGCCAGACCGCCCTGGAGCAGTTCTTC.

This clonotype showed up many times. The CDR3 region is CASTSGTRTSYNSPLHF. The CDR3, as DNA: TGTGCCAGCACCTCCGGCACAAGGACCTCCTATAATTCACCCCTCCACTTT. This chain joins TRBV7-9 and TRBJ1-6; D unresolved. V lost 7 bases and J lost 0, with 16 bases in between. The CDR3 is 17 amino acids. Germline V gene data show CDR1 as SEHNR and CDR2 as FQNEAQ (reference sequence). The full variable domain, rest sourced from reference TRBV7-9 and TRBJ1-6, is DTGVSQNPRHKITKRGQNVTFRCDPISEHNRLYWYRQTLGQGPEFLTYFQNEAQLEKSRLLSDRFSAERPKGSFSTLEIQRTEQGDSAMYLCASTSGTRTSYNSPLHFGNGTRLTVT.

In its sample, this clonotype was seen many times. This chain connects TRBV5-1 to TRBJ2-3; 9 bases agree with TRBD2. Germline V gene data show CDR1 as SGHRS and CDR2 as YFSETQ. The CDR3 covers 14 residues. V lost 3 bases to trimming and J lost 3 bases; unmatched junction nucleotides: 2. CDR3 residues: CASSSGLATDTQYF. The CDR3 coding sequence is TGCGCCAGCAGCTCCGGACTAGCGACAGATACGCAGTATTTT.

This clonotype was seen a few times. The chain couples TRBV28 to TRBJ1-5; tentatively, D is TRBD1 (5 bases). Germline assignment: CDR1 MDHEN and CDR2 SYDVKM. The CDR3 has 12 amino acids. V lost 4 bases and J 7 bases, leaving 8 bases between the germline ends. Here the CDR3 DNA reads TGTGCCAGCAGTTGGGGCAGGCAGCCCCAGCATTTT. It codes for CASSWGRQPQHF.

This clonotype was seen repeatedly, ten times or more. This rearrangement joins TRBV20-1 to TRBJ2-2; D not resolved. V was pared by 0 bases and J by 5 bases, with 7 bases between. The CDR3 consists of 13 residues. Germline CDR1 is DFQATT and CDR2 is SNEGSKA (reference sequence). The chain's CDR3 is CSARDMWTGELFF. Written as DNA, the CDR3 is TGCAGTGCTAGAGATATGTGGACCGGGGAGCTGTTTTTT.

There are many counts of this clonotype. The rearrangement joins TRBV20-1 to TRBJ2-1, with 8 bases lining up with TRBD2. J lost 3 bases, V lost 4 bases, and 20 bases had no gene match. This CDR3 is built from 19 residues. Germline lookup yields CDR1 DFQATT and CDR2 SNEGSKA (reference sequence). CDR3: CSAIESFGGLASFYNEQFF. The CDR3, as DNA: TGCAGTGCTATTGAATCTTTTGGCGGACTAGCATCCTTCTACAATGAGCAGTTCTTC.

This clonotype was counted many times. The chain couples TRBV18 to TRBJ2-3, with TRBD2 matching over 13 bases. The trim removed 0 bases at V and 3 bases at J, leaving 3 bases unmatched. Germline V gives CDR1 KGHSH, CDR2 LQKENI. The CDR3 runs 17 residues. The chain's CDR3 is CASSPPGLAGATDTQYF. Written as DNA, the CDR3 is TGTGCCAGCTCACCACCCGGACTAGCGGGGGCAACAGATACGCAGTATTTT.

By frequency in the sample, this clonotype is medium-sized. The chain joins TRBV27 to TRBJ1-1; the D gene is possibly TRBD1 (5 bases). This CDR3 region has 15 residues. Germline V gene lookup returns CDR1 MNHEY and CDR2 SMNVEV (reference sequence). V lost 0 bases, J lost 8 bases, and 16 bases lay in between. The CDR3 region has the DNA TGTGCCAGCAGTTTATCGGGGAGGGGAAACGACGAAGCTTTCTTT. This sequence encodes CASSLSGRGNDEAFF.

This clonotype is medium-sized in the sample. V is TRBV12-3 or TRBV12-4 and J is TRBJ1-4; possible D gene TRBD1, 5 bases. The CDR3 contains 15 residues. V was trimmed by 1 base and J by 0 bases, leaving 6 bases between them. Written as DNA, the CDR3 is TGTGCCAGCAGTTTAGGACAGACAACTAATGAAAAACTGTTTTTT. Amino acid sequence: CASSLGQTTNEKLFF.

This clonotype was seen a few times. The chain links TRBV7-6 to TRBJ1-3, with 7 bases identical to TRBD1. V was clipped by 0 bases and J by 2 bases; unmatched bases: 7. The CDR3 is 17 amino acids. CDR1 is SGHVS, CDR2 FNYEAQ, per germline. This CDR3 reads CASSLASTTGAGNTIYF. CDR3 DNA: TGTGCCAGCAGCTTAGCGTCCACAACAGGGGCTGGAAACACCATATATTTT.

By sample fraction, this clonotype is medium-sized. V gene TRBV7-8 combines with J gene TRBJ1-1; 7 nucleotides align to TRBD1. This CDR3 has 15 residues. V was clipped by 4 bases and J by 6 bases; unmatched bases: 11. Germline CDR1 and CDR2: SGHVS and FQNEAQ. As DNA, the CDR3 is TGTGCCAGCAGCTCAGTAGGGGGCTCGCAACCTGAAGCTTTCTTT. Amino acids: CASSSVGGSQPEAFF.

This chain links TRBV4-3 with TRBJ1-1; 10 bases are a match to TRBD1. This CDR3 has 15 amino acids. The germline CDR1 and CDR2 sequences are LGHNA and YSLEER. V gave up 4 bases and J gave up 0 bases; unmatched junction bases: 2. In nucleotides, the CDR3 is TGCGCCAGCAGCCTGGGACAGGGGATGAACACTGAAGCTTTCTTT. This sequence encodes CASSLGQGMNTEAFF.

This clonotype was counted only a few times. The chain carries TRBV28 and TRBJ1-5; tentatively, D is TRBD1 (5 bases). There are 12 residues in the CDR3. The V and J ends lost 5 bases and 5 bases respectively, with 7 bases between them. CDR1 and CDR2 from the germline V gene are MDHEN and SYDVKM. CDR3 DNA sequence: TGTGCCAGCAGTCGGGGGGATCAGCCCCAGCATTTT. Translation: CASSRGDQPQHF.

This clonotype was counted at least ten times. V usage is TRBV29-1 and J usage is TRBJ1-2; D remains unclear. Deletions cut 2 bases from V and 4 bases from J, with 5 bases between. Germline CDR1 reads SQVTM; CDR2 reads ANQGSEA. The CDR3 is 11 residues long. CDR3 sequence: CSVESRYGYTF. CDR3 nucleotide sequence: TGCAGCGTTGAATCGCGCTATGGCTACACCTTC.

This clonotype occurred many times. In DNA, the CDR3 is TGCAGTGCCAAGACCGGGACAGACAATCAGCCCCAGCATTTT. It yields the protein CSAKTGTDNQPQHF. The chain has TRBV20-1 and TRBJ1-5; TRBD1 matches at 7 bases. This CDR3 spans 14 amino acids. Germline CDR1 is DFQATT and CDR2 is SNEGSKA (reference sequence). V gave up 6 bases and J gave up 3 bases; unmatched junction bases: 8.

The chain recombines TRBV12-3 or TRBV12-4 with TRBJ1-1, with D maybe TRBD1 (6 bases). Trimming shortened V by 7 bases and J by 5 bases, and 17 bases separated the two germline ends. CDR3 length: 14 amino acids. CDR3 in DNA: TGTGCCAGCACCGTACCGGGACAACCGACTGAAGCTTTCTTT. Protein sequence: CASTVPGQPTEAFF.

This clonotype was picked up many times. Here the CDR3 DNA reads TGCAGTGCTAGAGGCAACCGGGACAGGGTTAGCAATCAGCCCCAGCATTTT. It codes for CSARGNRDRVSNQPQHF. The V gene is TRBV20-1, the J gene TRBJ1-5; 9 nucleotides match TRBD1. This CDR3 has 17 amino acids. With V trimmed by 1 base and J by 0 bases, 7 bases remained unmatched. Germline CDR1 and CDR2: DFQATT and SNEGSKA (reference sequence).

This clonotype appeared many times. The chain joins TRBV12-3 or TRBV12-4 to TRBJ1-5; 7 nucleotides align to TRBD1. CDR3 length: 16 amino acids. Trimming took 1 base from V and 4 from J; bases not matched to a gene: 7. In DNA, the CDR3 is TGTGCCAGCAGTTTAGTCACAGGGGCCTTGAATCAGCCCCAGCATTTT. Translation gives CASSLVTGALNQPQHF.